The 23 T cell receptor beta chains given below trace back to one sample, sequenced in a study of blood T cell repertoires in COVID-19. TCRdb's copy holds only in-frame clones and misses some; the assay was immunoSEQ multiplex PCR. The profile shows 53,000 or so clones, roughly nine tenths of them singletons. The sequenced sample was peripheral blood. The receptors shown here come from a human donor in a cohort sampled during active COVID-19.

The table lists this clone with a count of one. The rearrangement uses TRBV7-8 and TRBJ2-1, with 9 nucleotides matching TRBD2. The CDR3 loop spans 16 amino acids. In germline, CDR1 is SGHVS, CDR2 FQNEAQ. With V trimmed by 5 bases and J by 7 bases, 12 bases remained unmatched. CDR3 sequence reads: CASSPVVAGGLNEQFF. In DNA form, the CDR3 reads TGTGCCAGCAGCCCGGTGGTGGCGGGGGGGTTAAATGAGCAGTTCTTC.

The genes are TRBV24-1 and TRBJ2-1; 11 bases are shared with TRBD2. CDR3 size: 15 residues. Germline-derived CDR1 and CDR2 are KGHDR and SFDVKD. With 5 bases clipped from V and 5 bases from J, the junction kept 4 bases outside the gene matches. The CDR3 sequence: CATSVTSGGHNEQFF. CDR3 bases: TGTGCCACCAGTGTTACTAGCGGGGGCCACAATGAGCAGTTCTTC.

This chain uses TRBV9 with TRBJ2-1; a weak D match, TRBD1 (5 bases). The CDR3 length is 15 residues. V was shortened by 0 bases and J by 2 bases, with 9 bases between the two germline ends. The germline V gene encodes CDR1 SGDLS and CDR2 YYNGEE. CDR3 nucleotide sequence: TGTGCCAGCAGCGTAGAGGGGTCCGCCTACAATGAGCAGTTCTTC. Its translation: CASSVEGSAYNEQFF.

V usage is TRBV29-1 and J usage is TRBJ2-3; D may be TRBD1 (6 bases). In germline, CDR1 is SQVTM, CDR2 ANQGSEA. The V gene lost 6 bases and the J gene lost 5 bases, with 6 bases spanning the gap. This CDR3 region has 10 residues. The CDR3, as DNA: TGCAGCGTAGGGGGAGATACGCAGTATTTT. This translates into CSVGGDTQYF.

The chain combines TRBV5-1 with TRBJ1-1, with 7 bases that match TRBD1. Germline-derived CDR1 and CDR2 are SGHRS and YFSETQ. The CDR3 spans 14 residues. V shed 4 bases, J shed 5 bases, and the junction held 8 bases outside the gene matches. CDR3: CASSVIDRETEAFF. Written as DNA, the CDR3 is TGCGCCAGCAGCGTAATCGACAGGGAGACTGAAGCTTTCTTT. The variable domain in full, with the rest retrieved from reference TRBV5-1 and TRBJ1-1, is KAGVTQTPRYLIKTRGQQVTLSCSPISGHRSVSWYQQTPGQGLQFLFEYFSETQRNKGNFPGRFSGRQFSNSRSEMNVSTLELGDSALYLCASSVIDRETEAFFGQGTRLTVV.

The chain uses TRBV4-3 and TRBJ2-1; 9 bases are shared with TRBD2. V lost 4 bases to trimming and J lost 7 bases; unmatched junction nucleotides: 8. Germline CDR1 reads LGHNA; CDR2 reads YSLEER. This CDR3 has 15 residues. The CDR3 nucleotides are TGCGCCAGCAGCCCCTACGCAAGCGGGGGGAATGAGCAGTTCTTC. Translation gives CASSPYASGGNEQFF.

The CDR3 region is CASSQGRDSGANVLTF. The CDR3 DNA sequence: TGTGCCAGCAGCCAAGGGCGGGACAGTGGGGCCAACGTCCTGACTTTC. This chain links TRBV4-2 with TRBJ2-6; a weak D match, TRBD1 (7 bases). CDR1 and CDR2 from the germline V gene are LGHNA and YNFKEQ. V was clipped by 1 base and J by 3 bases, with 10 bases between them. This CDR3 region has 16 residues.

This clone was observed a handful of times. This rearrangement joins TRBV7-8 to TRBJ1-5; 8 bases are a match to TRBD1. In germline, CDR1 is SGHVS, CDR2 FQNEAQ. This CDR3 is 15 amino acids long. Trimming took 5 bases from V and 5 from J; bases not matched to a gene: 8. The chain's CDR3 is CASSLGTGWDQPQHF. In DNA, the CDR3 is TGTGCCAGCAGCCTCGGGACAGGTTGGGATCAGCCCCAGCATTTT.

This chain joins TRBV7-6 and TRBJ1-2; possible D gene TRBD1, 5 bases. The CDR3 spans 17 residues. The germline V gene encodes CDR1 SGHVS and CDR2 FNYEAQ. V shed 11 bases and J shed 0 bases, with 25 bases lying between them. The CDR3 spells CAGGLEEAVPSNYGYTF. The DNA of the CDR3 is TGTGCCGGGGGGTTGGAGGAGGCGGTTCCATCTAACTATGGCTACACCTTC.

CDR3 region: CASSLTWTGGKEKLFF. CDR3 DNA: TGCGCCAGCAGCCTCACCTGGACAGGGGGAAAAGAAAAACTGTTTTTT. The V call is TRBV4-1, the J call TRBJ1-4; the match to TRBD1 covers 10 bases. Germline CDR1 is MGHRA and CDR2 is YSYEKL. This CDR3 has 16 residues. J lost 8 bases, V lost 4 bases, and 10 bases had no gene match.

The chain has TRBV5-1 and TRBJ1-1; tentatively, D is TRBD1 (6 bases). Between the trimmed V and J ends, which lost 6 bases and 1 base, there was a span of 10 bases. Germline-derived CDR1 and CDR2 are SGHRS and YFSETQ. The length of the CDR3 is 13 residues. CDR3 bases: TGCGCCAGCACCCTGACAGGGAACACTGAAGCTTTCTTT. Translating gives CASTLTGNTEAFF.

The rearrangement joins TRBV12-3 or TRBV12-4 to TRBJ1-6; D is possibly TRBD1 (5 bases). V was pared by 6 bases and J by 10 bases, with 13 bases between. The CDR3 sequence is 13 residues long. The CDR3 spells CASRRDLVSPLHF. The CDR3 DNA reads as TGTGCCAGCAGGCGGGACCTTGTGTCACCCCTCCACTTT.

The rearrangement joins TRBV5-1 to TRBJ2-3; no clear D gene. Germline CDR1 is SGHRS and CDR2 is YFSETQ. The CDR3 is 15 amino acids. Trimming left V 2 bases short and J 1 base short, with 11 bases between. The CDR3 reads CASSFPLARTDTQYF. The CDR3 coding sequence is TGCGCCAGCAGCTTCCCTTTGGCCCGCACAGATACGCAGTATTTT.

This clone was observed once. V is TRBV21-1 and J is TRBJ2-3; the table calls TRBD2, which could not be checked here. TRBV21-1 is annotated as a pseudogene. The CDR3 has 16 amino acids. CDR3 in DNA: TGTGCCAGCAGCAATCTGTTGGGACTCCCACTTAATACGCAGTATTTT. It is translated as CASSNLLGLPLNTQYF.

This chain connects TRBV28 to TRBJ1-6; perhaps TRBD1 as D (5 bases). There are 15 residues in the CDR3. Germline CDR1 and CDR2: MDHEN and SYDVKM. V dropped 5 bases and J dropped 5 bases, with 13 bases sitting between them. CDR3 sequence (DNA): TGTGCCAGCAGTCGAACCGACAGCCATAATTCACCCCTCCACTTT. Amino acids: CASSRTDSHNSPLHF.

This rearrangement joins TRBV19 to TRBJ2-3; the D gene is possibly TRBD1 (6 bases). Germline V gene lookup returns CDR1 LNHDA and CDR2 SQIVND (reference sequence). The CDR3 length is 14 residues. Trimming took off 6 bases at V and 2 bases at J, with 12 bases between the two ends. As DNA, the CDR3 is TGTGCCAGTAGAGATGAGGGACACACAGATACGCAGTATTTT. Protein product: CASRDEGHTDTQYF.

The chain links TRBV11-2 to TRBJ1-2; 10 nucleotides match TRBD1. CDR1 is SGHAT and CDR2 is FQNNGV in the germline V gene. The CDR3 has 13 residues. V lost 3 bases to trimming and J lost 5 bases; unmatched junction nucleotides: 0. Here the CDR3 reads CASSLGQGYGYTF. The CDR3 coding sequence is TGTGCCAGCAGCTTGGGACAGGGGTATGGCTACACCTTC.

The J gene is TRBJ1-1, the V gene TRBV7-2; tentative D call: TRBD1 (6 bases). V dropped 5 bases and J dropped 7 bases, with 14 bases sitting between them. Germline V lookup: CDR1 SGHTA, CDR2 FQGNSA. CDR3 size: 13 residues. In DNA, the CDR3 is TGTGCCAGCAGCCCCATGATCAGGGGTGAAGCTTTCTTT. Its translation: CASSPMIRGEAFF.

The chain joins TRBV10-3 to TRBJ1-4, with D possibly TRBD1 on 6 matching bases. The germline V and J ends were trimmed by 6 bases and 6 bases, with 20 bases remaining between them. The CDR3 length is 16 residues. Germline loops: CDR1 ENHRY, CDR2 SYGVKD. The CDR3 nucleotides are TGTGCCATCAGCGCAGTGACAGGCGGGGGGGATGAAAAACTGTTTTTT. Its protein product is CAISAVTGGGDEKLFF.

This clone was seen only once. The CDR3 region is CASSLLGTGSGEQYF. CDR3 DNA: TGCGCCAGCAGCCTCCTCGGGACAGGGTCGGGCGAGCAGTACTTC. The genes are TRBV5-1 and TRBJ2-7; TRBD1 matches 9 bases. The CDR3 consists of 15 residues. Germline CDR1 is SGHRS and CDR2 is YFSETQ. V shed 4 bases and J 6 bases; nucleotides not matched to a gene: 11.

The chain uses TRBV7-8 and TRBJ2-3, with 7 bases aligning to TRBD1. The CDR3 loop spans 14 amino acids. V was clipped by 4 bases and J by 6 bases; unmatched bases: 7. The germline V gene has CDR1 SGHVS and CDR2 FQNEAQ. The CDR3 sequence is CASSSGQAWDTQYF. The DNA of the CDR3 is TGTGCCAGCAGCTCCGGACAGGCTTGGGATACGCAGTATTTT.

To note about this clone: An end of the junction differs from the germline gene, which may be a read error. V is TRBV2 and J is TRBJ2-6; 11 nucleotides match TRBD1. The CDR3 sequence is 12 residues long. The germline gives CDR1 SNHLY, CDR2 FYNNEI. The CDR3 nucleotides read TGTGCCGGCCGGACAGGGGGCGTCTTATGGAGTTTC. This codes for CAGRTGGVLWSF.

The V gene is TRBV5-8, the J gene TRBJ1-4, with 8 positions matching TRBD1. The CDR3 is made up of 14 amino acids. Germline V gene sequence: CDR1 SGHTS, CDR2 YDEGEE. V gave up 3 bases and J gave up 4 bases; unmatched junction bases: 2. CDR3 protein: CASSSGQGNEKLFF. The CDR3 region has the DNA TGTGCCAGCAGCTCAGGACAGGGTAATGAAAAACTGTTTTTT.